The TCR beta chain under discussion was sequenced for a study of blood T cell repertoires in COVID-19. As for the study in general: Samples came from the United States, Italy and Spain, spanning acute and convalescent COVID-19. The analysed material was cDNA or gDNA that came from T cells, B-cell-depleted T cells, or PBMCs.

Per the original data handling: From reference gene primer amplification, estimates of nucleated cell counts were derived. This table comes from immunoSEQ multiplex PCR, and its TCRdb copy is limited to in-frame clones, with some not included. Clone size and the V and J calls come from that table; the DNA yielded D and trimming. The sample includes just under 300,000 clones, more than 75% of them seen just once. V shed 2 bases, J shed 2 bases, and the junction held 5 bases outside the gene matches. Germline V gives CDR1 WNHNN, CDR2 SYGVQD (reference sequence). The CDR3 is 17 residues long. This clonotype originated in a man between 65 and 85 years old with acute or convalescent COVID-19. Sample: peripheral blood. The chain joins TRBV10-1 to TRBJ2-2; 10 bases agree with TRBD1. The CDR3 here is CASSEPRQGANTGELFF. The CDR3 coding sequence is TGCGCCAGCAGTGAGCCCCGACAGGGGGCAAACACCGGGGAGCTGTTTTTT.